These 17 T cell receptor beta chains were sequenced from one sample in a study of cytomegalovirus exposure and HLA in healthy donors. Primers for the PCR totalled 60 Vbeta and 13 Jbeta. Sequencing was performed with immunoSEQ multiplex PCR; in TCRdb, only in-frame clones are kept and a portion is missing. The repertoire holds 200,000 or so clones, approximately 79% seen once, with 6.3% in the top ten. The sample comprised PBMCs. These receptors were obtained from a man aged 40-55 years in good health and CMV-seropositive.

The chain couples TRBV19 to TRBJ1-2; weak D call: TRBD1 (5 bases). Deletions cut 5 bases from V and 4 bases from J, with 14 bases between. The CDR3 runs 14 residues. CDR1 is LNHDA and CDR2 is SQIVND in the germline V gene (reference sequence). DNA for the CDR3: TGTGCCAGTAGTTCCCGGGGGGTACCCTATGGCTACACCTTC. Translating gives CASSSRGVPYGYTF.

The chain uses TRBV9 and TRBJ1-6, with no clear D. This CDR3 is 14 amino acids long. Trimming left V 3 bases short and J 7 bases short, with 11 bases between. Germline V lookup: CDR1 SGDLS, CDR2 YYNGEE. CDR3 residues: CASSGAGRNSPLHF. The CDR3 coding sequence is TGTGCCAGCAGCGGCGCGGGGAGGAATTCACCCCTCCACTTT.

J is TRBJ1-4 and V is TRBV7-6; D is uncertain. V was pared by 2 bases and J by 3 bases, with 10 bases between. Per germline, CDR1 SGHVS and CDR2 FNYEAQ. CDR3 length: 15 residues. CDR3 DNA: TGTGCCAGCAGCTTAATAGCGTCAGCTAATGAAAAACTGTTTTTT. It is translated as CASSLIASANEKLFF.

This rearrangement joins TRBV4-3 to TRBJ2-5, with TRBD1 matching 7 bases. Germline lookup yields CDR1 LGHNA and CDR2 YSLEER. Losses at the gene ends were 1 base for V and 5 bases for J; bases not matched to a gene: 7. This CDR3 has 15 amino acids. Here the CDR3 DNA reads TGCGCCAGCAGCCAAGTAGTCGACAGGGTGGAGACCCAGTACTTC. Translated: CASSQVVDRVETQYF.

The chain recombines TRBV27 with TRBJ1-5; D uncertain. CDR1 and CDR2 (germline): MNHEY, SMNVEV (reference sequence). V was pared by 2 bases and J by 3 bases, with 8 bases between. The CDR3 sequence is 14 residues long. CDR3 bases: TGTGCCAGCAGTTTAAACCGGGTCAATCAGCCCCAGCATTTT. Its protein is CASSLNRVNQPQHF.

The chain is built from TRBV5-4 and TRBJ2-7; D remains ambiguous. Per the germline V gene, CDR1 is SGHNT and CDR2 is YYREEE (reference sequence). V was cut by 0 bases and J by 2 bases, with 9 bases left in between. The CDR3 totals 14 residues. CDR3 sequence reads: CASSLVGGTYEQYF. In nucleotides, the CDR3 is TGTGCCAGCAGCTTGGTAGGCGGCACCTACGAGCAGTACTTC.

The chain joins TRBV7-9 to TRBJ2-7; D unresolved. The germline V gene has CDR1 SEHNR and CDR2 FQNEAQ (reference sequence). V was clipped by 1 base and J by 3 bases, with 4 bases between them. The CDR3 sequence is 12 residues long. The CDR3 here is CASSLDNYEQYF. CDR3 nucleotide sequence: TGTGCCAGCAGCTTAGACAACTACGAGCAGTACTTC. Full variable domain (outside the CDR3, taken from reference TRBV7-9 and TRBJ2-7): DTGVSQNPRHKITKRGQNVTFRCDPISEHNRLYWYRQTLGQGPEFLTYFQNEAQLEKSRLLSDRFSAERPKGSFSTLEIQRTEQGDSAMYLCASSLDNYEQYFGPGTRLTVT.

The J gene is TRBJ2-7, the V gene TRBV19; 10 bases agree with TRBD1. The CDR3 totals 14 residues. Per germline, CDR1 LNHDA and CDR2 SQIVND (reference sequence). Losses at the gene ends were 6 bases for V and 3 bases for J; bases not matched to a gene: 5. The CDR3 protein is CASRKTGGDYEQYF. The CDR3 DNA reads TGTGCCAGTAGAAAGACAGGGGGCGACTACGAGCAGTACTTC.

CDR3 residues: CAISESRDYTF. CDR3 sequence (DNA): TGTGCCATCAGTGAGTCGCGGGACTACACCTTC. The J gene is TRBJ1-2, the V gene TRBV10-3; no clear D gene. Germline values: CDR1 ENHRY, CDR2 SYGVKD. V was trimmed by 0 bases and J by 10 bases, leaving 6 bases between them. The CDR3 has 11 amino acids.

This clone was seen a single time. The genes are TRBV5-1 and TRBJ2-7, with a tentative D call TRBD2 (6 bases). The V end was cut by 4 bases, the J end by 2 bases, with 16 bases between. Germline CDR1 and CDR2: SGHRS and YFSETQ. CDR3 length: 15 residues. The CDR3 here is CASSQEGHPAYEQYF. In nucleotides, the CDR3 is TGCGCCAGCAGCCAGGAGGGGCATCCCGCCTACGAGCAGTACTTC.

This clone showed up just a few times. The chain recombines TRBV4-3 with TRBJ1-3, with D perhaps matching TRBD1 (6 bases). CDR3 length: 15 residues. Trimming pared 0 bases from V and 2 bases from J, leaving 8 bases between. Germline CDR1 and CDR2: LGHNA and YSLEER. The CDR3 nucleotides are TGCGCCAGCAGCCAAGACAGGGGAACTGGAAACACCATATATTTT. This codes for CASSQDRGTGNTIYF.

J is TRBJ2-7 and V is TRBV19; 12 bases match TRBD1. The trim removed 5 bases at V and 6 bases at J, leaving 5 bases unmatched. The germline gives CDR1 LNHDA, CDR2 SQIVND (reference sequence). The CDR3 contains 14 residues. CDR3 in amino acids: CASSPGQGAFEQYF. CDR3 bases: TGTGCCAGTAGTCCGGGACAGGGGGCTTTCGAGCAGTACTTC.

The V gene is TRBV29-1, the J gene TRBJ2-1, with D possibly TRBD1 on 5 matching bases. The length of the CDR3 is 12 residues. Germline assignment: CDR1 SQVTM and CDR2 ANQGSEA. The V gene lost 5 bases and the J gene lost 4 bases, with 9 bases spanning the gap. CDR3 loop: CSVRGSYNEQFF. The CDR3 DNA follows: TGCAGCGTTAGGGGATCGTACAATGAGCAGTTCTTC.

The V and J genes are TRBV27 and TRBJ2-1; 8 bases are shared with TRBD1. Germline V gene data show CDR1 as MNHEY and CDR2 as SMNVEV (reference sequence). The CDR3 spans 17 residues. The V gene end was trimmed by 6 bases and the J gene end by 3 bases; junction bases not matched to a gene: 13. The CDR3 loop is CASRRTGGPGGYNEQFF. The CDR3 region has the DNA TGTGCCAGCAGAAGAACAGGGGGACCCGGGGGCTACAATGAGCAGTTCTTC.

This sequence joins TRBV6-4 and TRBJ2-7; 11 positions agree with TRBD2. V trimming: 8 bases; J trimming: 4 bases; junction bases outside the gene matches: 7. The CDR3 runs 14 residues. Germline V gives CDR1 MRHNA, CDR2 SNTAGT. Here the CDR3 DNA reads TGTGCCAGCGCCAAACTAGCGGGGGAGTACGAGCAGTACTTC. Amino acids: CASAKLAGEYEQYF.

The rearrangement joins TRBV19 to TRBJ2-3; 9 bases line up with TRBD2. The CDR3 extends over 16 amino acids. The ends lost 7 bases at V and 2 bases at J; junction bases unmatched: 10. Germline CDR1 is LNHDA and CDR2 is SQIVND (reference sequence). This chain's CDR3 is CASTARASGATDTQYF. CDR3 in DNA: TGTGCCAGTACCGCCCGGGCTAGCGGGGCCACAGATACGCAGTATTTT.

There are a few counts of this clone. The CDR3 sequence is CASSPGQGVYEQYF. In DNA, the CDR3 is TGTGCCAGTAGTCCGGGACAGGGGGTTTATGAGCAGTACTTC. This sequence joins TRBV19 and TRBJ2-7; 11 nucleotides align to TRBD1. Germline assignment: CDR1 LNHDA and CDR2 SQIVND (reference sequence). There are 14 residues in the CDR3. Losses at the gene ends were 5 bases for V and 7 bases for J; bases not matched to a gene: 7. Combining the CDR3 with reference TRBV19 and TRBJ2-7 gives the whole variable domain DGGITQSPKYLFRKEGQNVTLSCEQNLNHDAMYWYRQDPGQGLRLIYYSQIVNDFQKGDIAEGYSVSREKKESFPLTVTSAQKNPTAFYLCASSPGQGVYEQYFGPGTRLTVT.